This paragraph covers one TCR beta chain sequence. At least ten counts were recorded for this clonotype. Its antigen is not yet known. Base quality data are lacking; no much larger clone is found one base away. Sequencing was performed on an Illumina HiSeq 2500. TCR beta libraries were prepared by quantitative 5'-RACE with molecular barcodes. The study's own analysis went as follows. A new computational method based on a probabilistic model of VDJ rearrangement was used to identify disease-linked TCR variants. TCRdb handled the public reads itself, with Q25 trimming in fastp and clone calling in MiXCR, and kept productive beta chains. Each entry merges the rows of one CDR3 protein and shows their most common DNA and genes. TCRdb assigned the V and J calls; the authors' analysis was not used. Present in this sample are some 200,000 distinct CDR3 sequences, more than 25% of which were seen just once. Approximately 6.6% of the sample goes to the ten largest clones.

This specimen belongs to a study of CD8 T cells in ankylosing spondylitis (dated by TCRdb to 2016 to 2017). Regarding the study in general: The study profiled T cell receptor beta repertoires in healthy donors and ankylosing spondylitis patients to find disease-linked TCR variants. The whole study cohort included 95 to 130 healthy donors and 20 to 25 ankylosing spondylitis patients. Peripheral blood samples were taken, and synovial fluid was additionally collected from ankylosing spondylitis patients. Overall study outcomes, separate from this receptor: Some of the motif variants had been reported before in the synovial fluid and blood of reactive arthritis patients, a finding that suggests common disease-initiation mechanisms. A CD8+ phenotype was shown by the disease-linked clones, which were found at relatively low frequencies in peripheral blood. Significant enrichment of the disease-linked clones was reported in matched synovial fluid samples from ankylosing spondylitis patients. Blood from ankylosing spondylitis patients appeared to be characterized by a TCR beta motif composed of under ten highly homologous amino acid variants.

CDR3 length: 15 amino acids, cysteine to phenylalanine. Only the CDR3 region is kept as DNA, spanning 45 bases read in frame from base 1. Trimming leaves V shorter by 4 bases and J shorter by 9 bases, with the junction holding 8 bases beyond the gene matches. CDR1 and CDR2, per the germline V gene, are KGHDR and SFDVKD. Sequencing was performed on blood, either unsorted or a sorted T cell fraction (not recorded which). In this chain, TRBV24-1 is recombined with TRBJ2-1; TRBD2 matches 10 bases in the middle. The source of this sequence is a male donor with ankylosing spondylitis or in good health (not recorded which). The CDR3: CATSDPGTSATEQFF. The sequenced DNA: TGTGCCACCAGTGACCCCGGGACTAGCGCCACTGAGCAGTTCTTC.